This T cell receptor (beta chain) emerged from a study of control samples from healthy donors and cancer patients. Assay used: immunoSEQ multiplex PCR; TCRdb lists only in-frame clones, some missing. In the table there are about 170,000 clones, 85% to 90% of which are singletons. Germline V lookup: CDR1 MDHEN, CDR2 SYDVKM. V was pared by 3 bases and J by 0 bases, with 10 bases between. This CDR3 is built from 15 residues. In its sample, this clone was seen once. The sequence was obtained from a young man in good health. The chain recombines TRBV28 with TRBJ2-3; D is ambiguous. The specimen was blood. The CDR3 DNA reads TGTGCCAGCAGTTTTAGTACAGCTAGCACAGATACGCAGTATTTT. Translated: CASSFSTASTDTQYF.